Following are 7 T cell receptor beta chains from one sample sequenced in a study of identical twins. TCRdb ran MiXCR on the 5' RACE reads and lists one entry per CDR3 protein. The sample lists just under 550,000 distinct CDR3 sequences, 15% seen once, with roughly 0.44% in the top ten. Another study also made use of these data, one on yellow fever vaccine responses in identical twins.

Material for sequencing was CD4+ T cells sorted from blood. Receptors were obtained from a woman between 18 and 30 years old in good health.

At least ten counts were recorded for this clonotype. The V gene is TRBV20-1, the J gene TRBJ1-2; 8 bases line up with TRBD1. Trimming at V came to 3 bases and at J to 0 bases, leaving 3 bases not matched to a gene. CDR3 length equals 14 residues. CDR1 is DFQATT, CDR2 SNEGSKA, per germline (reference sequence). In nucleotides, the CDR3 is TGCAGTGCTAGTGACAGGGGAGCTAACTATGGCTACACCTTC. This codes for CSASDRGANYGYTF.

The chain is built from TRBV20-1 and TRBJ2-4; maybe TRBD2 (6 bases). V lost 6 bases, J lost 3 bases, and 18 bases lay in between. Per the germline V gene, CDR1 is DFQATT and CDR2 is SNEGSKA (reference sequence). The CDR3 loop spans 15 amino acids. The CDR3 DNA follows: TGCAGTGCGATCACGGGAGTCCAATACAAAAACATTCAGTACTTC. It specifies CSAITGVQYKNIQYF.

Ten or more counts support this clonotype. The chain employs TRBV15 and TRBJ2-3, with 9 bases fitting TRBD1. CDR1 and CDR2 from the germline V gene are LNHNV and YYDKDF (reference sequence). V lost 7 bases to trimming and J lost 3 bases; unmatched junction nucleotides: 5. This CDR3 is 14 amino acids long. The CDR3 DNA follows: TGTGCCACCAACCCGACAGGGGGAACAGATACGCAGTATTTT. Translation: CATNPTGGTDTQYF.

In its sample, this clonotype was seen many times. The chain links TRBV5-6 to TRBJ2-7; 11 bases fit TRBD2. CDR3 length equals 15 residues. The ends lost 2 bases at V and 3 bases at J; junction bases unmatched: 4. Per germline, CDR1 SGHDT and CDR2 YYEEEE. DNA of the CDR3: TGTGCCAGCAGCTTAAAGACTAGCGGGATCTACGAGCAGTACTTC. Its protein is CASSLKTSGIYEQYF.

This clonotype came up a few times. The chain couples TRBV29-1 to TRBJ2-3, with 7 bases that match TRBD2. Germline V gene sequence: CDR1 SQVTM, CDR2 ANQGSEA. After removal of 4 bases from V and 0 bases from J, the junction contained 4 bases not matched to a gene. This CDR3 contains 14 residues. The CDR3 DNA reads TGCAGCGTTGTGGGGGGGTATAGCACAGATACGCAGTATTTT. Its protein product is CSVVGGYSTDTQYF.

The gene calls are TRBV3-1 and TRBJ2-7; no definite D call. The CDR3 runs 13 residues. Trimming cost V 7 bases and J 4 bases, with 14 bases left between them. Germline V gives CDR1 LGHDT, CDR2 YNNKEL (reference sequence). CDR3 in DNA: TGTGCCAGCACCTCTAGGCCCGGTTACGAGCAGTACTTC. Translating gives CASTSRPGYEQYF.

The chain is built from TRBV20-1 and TRBJ2-4, with 15 nucleotides matching TRBD2. CDR3 size: 17 residues. Trimming cost V 6 bases and J 6 bases; bases outside gene matches: 12. Germline V gives CDR1 DFQATT, CDR2 SNEGSKA (reference sequence). CDR3 nucleotides: TGCAGTGCGAGTACGGGACTAGCGGGAGGAATGATAAACATTCAGTACTTC. Its protein product is CSASTGLAGGMINIQYF.